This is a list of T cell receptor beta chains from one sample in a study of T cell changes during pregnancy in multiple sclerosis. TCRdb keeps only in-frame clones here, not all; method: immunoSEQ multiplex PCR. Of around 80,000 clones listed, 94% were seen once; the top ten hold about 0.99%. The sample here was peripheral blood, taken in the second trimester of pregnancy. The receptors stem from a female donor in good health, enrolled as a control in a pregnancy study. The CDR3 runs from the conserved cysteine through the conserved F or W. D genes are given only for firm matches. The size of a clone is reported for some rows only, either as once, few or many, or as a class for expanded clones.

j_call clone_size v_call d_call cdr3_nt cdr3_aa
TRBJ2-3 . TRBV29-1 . TGCAGCGTTGTGGGGGGGCAAGATACGCAGTATTTT CSVVGGQDTQYF
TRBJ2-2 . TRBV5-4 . TGTGCCAGCAGCTTGGGTGGGACTTTGAACGGGGAGCTGTTTTTT CASSLGGTLNGELFF
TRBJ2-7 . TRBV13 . TGTGCCAGCAGCTTATATCAGGGATCCTACGAGCAGTACTTC CASSLYQGSYEQYF
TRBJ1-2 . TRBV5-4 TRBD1 TGTGCCAGCAGCTTGACCGGGACAGGAGGCTACACCTTC CASSLTGTGGYTF
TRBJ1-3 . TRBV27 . TGTGCCAGCAGTTCAACTCAAGGGGGATACACTGGAAACACCATATATTTT CASSSTQGGYTGNTIYF
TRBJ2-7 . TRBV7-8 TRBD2 TGTGCCAGCAGCTTAGAAGGCGGGAGCTTCTACGAGCAGTACTTC CASSLEGGSFYEQYF
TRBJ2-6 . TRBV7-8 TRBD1 TGTGCCAGCAGCTTAGGGGTCCCGGGACAGGGGGCTTCGAGCTCTGGGGCCAACGTCCTGACTTTC CASSLGVPGQGASSSGANVLTF
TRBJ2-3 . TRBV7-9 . TGTGCCAGCAGCTTACAGGGGGGAGAAAATACGCAGTATTTT CASSLQGGENTQYF
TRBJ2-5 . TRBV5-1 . TGCGCCAGCGGCTTAGGGGGGACAGAACATCAAGAGACCCAGTACTTC CASGLGGTEHQETQYF
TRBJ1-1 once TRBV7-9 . TGTGCCAGCAGCGGGGACTTTCCGAACACTGAAGCTTTCTTT CASSGDFPNTEAFF
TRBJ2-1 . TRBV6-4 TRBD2 TGTGCCAGCAGTGAACTAGCGGGAGAACCCAATGAGCAGTTCTTC CASSELAGEPNEQFF
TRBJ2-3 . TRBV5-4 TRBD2 TGTGCCAGCAGCTTAAAACTAGCGGGAGGTTCTAGCACAGATACGCAGTATTTT CASSLKLAGGSSTDTQYF
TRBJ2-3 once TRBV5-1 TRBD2 TGCGCCAGCAGCTCTAGCGGGAGGTTCACAGATACGCAGTATTTT CASSSSGRFTDTQYF
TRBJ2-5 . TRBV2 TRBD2 TGTGCCAGCAGGCGGACTAGCGGGAGTGGTTTAAAGACCCAGTACTTC CASRRTSGSGLKTQYF
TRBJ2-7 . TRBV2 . TGTGCCAGCAGCCAAGGGACTGCGTTCGAACGGTACTTC CASSQGTAFERYF
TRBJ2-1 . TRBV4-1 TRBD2 TGCGCCAGCAGCCAACCCACTAGCGGGTGGGGGAATGAGCAGTTCTTC CASSQPTSGWGNEQFF
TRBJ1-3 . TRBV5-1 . TGCGCCAGCAGCTTTACCGGGTTGGAGGGAAACACCATATATTTT CASSFTGLEGNTIYF
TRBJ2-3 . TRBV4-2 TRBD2 TGTGCCAGCAGCCAAGGGACTAGCGGGAGGACAGATACGCAGTATTTT CASSQGTSGRTDTQYF
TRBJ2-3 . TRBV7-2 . TGTGCCAGCAGCCCCCGATCGGGGAGCCCAGATACGCAGTATTTT CASSPRSGSPDTQYF
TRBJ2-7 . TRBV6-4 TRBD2 TGTGCCAGCAGGAAAAAGCGGGAGACCTACGAGCAGTACTTC CASRKKRETYEQYF
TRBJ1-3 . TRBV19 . TGTGCCAGTGGGACACCCTCTGGAAACACCATATATTTT CASGTPSGNTIYF
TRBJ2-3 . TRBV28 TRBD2 TGTGCCAGCAGTCTCACATCTAGCGGGAAGGTTACCACAGATACGCAGTATTTT CASSLTSSGKVTTDTQYF
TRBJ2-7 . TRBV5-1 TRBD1 TGCGCCAGCAGCTTGGAGGGGACAGGGCCCTACGAGCAGTACTTC CASSLEGTGPYEQYF
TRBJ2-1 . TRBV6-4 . TGTGCCAGCAGTGACTCAAAAGAGGGCAATGAGCAGTTCTTC CASSDSKEGNEQFF
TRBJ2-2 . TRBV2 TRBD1 TGTGCCAGCAGCGTTGACAGGGTGACCGGGGAGCTGTTTTTT CASSVDRVTGELFF
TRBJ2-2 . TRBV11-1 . TGTGCCAGCAGCTTAACCGACTCCACCGGGGAGCTGTTTTTT CASSLTDSTGELFF
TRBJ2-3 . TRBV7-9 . TGTGCCAGCAGCGACCTGGACTGGGCTAAGGATACGCAGTATTTT CASSDLDWAKDTQYF
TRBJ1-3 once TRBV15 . TGTGCCACCAGCAGAGGGGGACTCTCTGGAAACACCATATATTTT CATSRGGLSGNTIYF
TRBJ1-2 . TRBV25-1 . TGTGCCAGCAGTGTTTCCTCAAGCACTAACTATGGCTACACCTTC CASSVSSSTNYGYTF
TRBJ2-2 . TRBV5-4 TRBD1 TGTGCCAGCAGCTCAGGGGGCGGTTTTAGAGGGAACACCGGGGAGCTGTTTTTT CASSSGGGFRGNTGELFF
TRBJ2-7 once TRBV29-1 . TGCAGCGTCGGTATCCCCTACGAGCAGTACTTC CSVGIPYEQYF
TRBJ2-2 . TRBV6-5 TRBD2 TGTGCCAGCAGTTATGGAGGGAGGGCCGGCGGGGAGCTGTTTTTT CASSYGGRAGGELFF
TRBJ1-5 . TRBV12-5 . TGTGCTAGTGGTTTGGTCACAAGTGTTAGCAATCAGCCCCAGCATTTT CASGLVTSVSNQPQHF
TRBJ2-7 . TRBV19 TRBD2 TGTGCCAGTAGTACGGGACTAGCGGGATCCTACGAGCAGTACTTC CASSTGLAGSYEQYF
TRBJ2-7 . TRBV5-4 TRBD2 TGTGCCAGCAGCTCAACGGGACTAGTGGACGAGCAGTACTTC CASSSTGLVDEQYF
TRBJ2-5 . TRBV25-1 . TGTGCCAGCAGTGGGCCGCAGGATCTGGAAGAGACCCAGTACTTC CASSGPQDLEETQYF
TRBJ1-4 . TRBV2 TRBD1 TGTGCCAGCAGCACGGGACAGGGTGTTAATGAAAAACTGTTTTTT CASSTGQGVNEKLFF
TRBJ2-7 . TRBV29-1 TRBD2 TGCAGCGTTGTAGCTCCTAGCGGGAGGTCACCGTACGAGCAGTACTTC CSVVAPSGRSPYEQYF
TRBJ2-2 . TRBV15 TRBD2 TGTGCCACCAGCAGAGTCCTAGCGGGAGCGTCGGGCACCGGGGAGCTGTTTTTT CATSRVLAGASGTGELFF
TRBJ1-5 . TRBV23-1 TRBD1 TGCGCCAGCAGTCACGTAACCCGGGACAGGGACGATCAGCCCCAGCATTTT CASSHVTRDRDDQPQHF